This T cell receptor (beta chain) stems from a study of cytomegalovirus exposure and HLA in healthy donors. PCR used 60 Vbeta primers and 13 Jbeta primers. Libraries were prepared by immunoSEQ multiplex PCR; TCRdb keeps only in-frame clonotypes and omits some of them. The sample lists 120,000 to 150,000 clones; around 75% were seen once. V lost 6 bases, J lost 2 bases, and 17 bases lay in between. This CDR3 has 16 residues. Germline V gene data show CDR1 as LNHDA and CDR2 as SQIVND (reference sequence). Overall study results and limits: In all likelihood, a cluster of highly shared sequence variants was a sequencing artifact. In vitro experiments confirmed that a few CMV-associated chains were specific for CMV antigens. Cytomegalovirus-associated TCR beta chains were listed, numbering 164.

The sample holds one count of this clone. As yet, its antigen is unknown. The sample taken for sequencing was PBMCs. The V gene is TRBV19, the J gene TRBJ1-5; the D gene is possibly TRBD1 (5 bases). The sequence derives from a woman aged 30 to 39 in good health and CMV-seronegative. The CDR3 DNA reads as TGTGCCAGTAGCTTGGCAGGGAATTATGGCAATCAGCCCCAGCATTTT. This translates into CASSLAGNYGNQPQHF. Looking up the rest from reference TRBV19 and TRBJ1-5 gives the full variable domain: DGGITQSPKYLFRKEGQNVTLSCEQNLNHDAMYWYRQDPGQGLRLIYYSQIVNDFQKGDIAEGYSVSREKKESFPLTVTSAQKNPTAFYLCASSLAGNYGNQPQHFGDGTRLSIL.